This TCR beta chain was obtained from a study of shared clonotypes between healthy human individuals. Study information: The plates for each donor numbered three CD4 naive, three CD4 memory, two CD8 naive and one CD8 memory.

This CDR3 has 16 amino acids. V was clipped by 2 bases and J by 0 bases, with 8 bases between them. Germline V gene sequence: CDR1 MNHEY, CDR2 SVGAGI. This clone was found once. Its cognate antigen is unknown. Notes on the study in general: Sampling was confined to blood; repertoires within tissues likely differ.

The data were produced by immunoSEQ multiplex PCR, yet TCRdb's version contains in-frame clones alone and is incomplete. Of 2 million or so clones listed, around 95% were seen once; the top ten hold more than 0.1%. The receptor's source is a man between 18 and 35 years old in good health. The chain combines TRBV6-5 with TRBJ2-6, with a tentative D call TRBD1 (6 bases). The sequenced sample consisted of naive CD4+ T cells sorted from blood. Subset reported: CD45RA+ positively selected. CDR3: CASSYGTPSGANVLTF. CDR3 bases: TGTGCCAGCAGTTACGGGACACCCTCTGGGGCCAACGTCCTGACTTTC.